The clone carrying this T cell receptor (beta chain) was picked up many times. Germline CDR1 reads LGHDT; CDR2 reads YNNKEL (reference sequence). The CDR3 is made up of 16 amino acids. V lost 2 bases to trimming and J lost 8 bases, with 21 bases between them. This sample is drawn from a study of T-cell reconstitution after alpha-beta-depleted transplantation in children. Unique molecular identifiers featured in how the TCRbeta library was prepared. Each CDR3 protein is one row after TCRdb ran MiXCR on the PCR reads. The sample includes about 400,000 distinct CDR3 sequences, about 14% seen only once; the top ten take roughly 4.5%.

The sequence was collected from a human donor who donated a stem cell graft to a child with Fanconi anemia. The chain has TRBV3-1 and TRBJ1-2, with D possibly TRBD1 on 5 matching bases. The sample was PBMCs, taken from the stem cell graft. The CDR3 DNA reads as TGTGCCAGCAGCCAACTATCTGGGACCCAACTGGGAGGCTACACCTTC. Encoded protein: CASSQLSGTQLGGYTF.